The next 25 T cell receptor beta chains were all read from a single sample in a study of T-cell memory formation after mild COVID-19. Each CDR3 protein is one row after TCRdb ran MiXCR on the 5' RACE reads. The table lists 360,000 or so distinct CDR3 sequences, around 28% of them singletons. Sequenced input: PBMCs or a T cell subset sorted from them (not recorded which). The receptor source for this set is an adult woman who had mild COVID-19 (a few samples of this study predate the infection). Cell type and time point are not known.

This clonotype was seen only a few times. V is TRBV4-1 and J is TRBJ2-2, with D perhaps assigned TRBD1 or TRBD2 (5 bases each). Trimming stripped 0 bases from V and 4 bases from J, with 21 bases between. The CDR3 contains 19 residues. Germline V gives CDR1 MGHRA, CDR2 YSYEKL. The chain's CDR3 is CASSQDPAGTFSVTGELFF. CDR3 sequence (DNA): TGCGCCAGCAGCCAAGATCCGGCCGGGACGTTTTCGGTCACCGGGGAGCTGTTTTTT.

This clonotype was recorded a few times. The rearrangement uses TRBV7-3 and TRBJ2-1; D ambiguous. The CDR3 spans 14 residues. Germline V gives CDR1 SGHTA, CDR2 FQGTGA. V dropped 1 base and J dropped 7 bases, with 11 bases sitting between them. CDR3 in DNA: TGTGCCAGCAGCTTAATAGGTCCCGCAAATGAGCAGTTCTTC. Translation: CASSLIGPANEQFF. The full variable domain, rest sourced from reference TRBV7-3 and TRBJ2-1, is GAGVSQTPSNKVTEKGKYVELRCDPISGHTALYWYRQSLGQGPEFLIYFQGTGAADDSGLPNDRFFAVRPEGSVSTLKIQRTERGDSAVYLCASSLIGPANEQFFGPGTRLTVL.

The J gene is TRBJ1-2, the V gene TRBV7-9; D remains unclear. The CDR3 is 13 amino acids. V was trimmed by 2 bases and J by 6 bases, leaving 10 bases between them. Germline V gene data show CDR1 as SEHNR and CDR2 as FQNEAQ (reference sequence). The CDR3: CASSLSQEDGYTF. For the CDR3, the DNA is TGTGCCAGCAGCTTAAGTCAGGAGGATGGCTACACCTTC.

The chain has TRBV12-3 or TRBV12-4 and TRBJ2-5, with TRBD2 matching over 10 bases. V shed 1 base and J 5 bases; nucleotides not matched to a gene: 16. This CDR3 comprises 19 residues. In nucleotides, the CDR3 is TGTGCCAGCAGTTTAGGGACCTTGGGGCTAGCGGGAGTCGAGGAGACCCAGTACTTC. Its protein is CASSLGTLGLAGVEETQYF.

The rearrangement links TRBV30 to TRBJ2-2; D could derive from TRBD1 or TRBD2 (5 bases each). The CDR3 length is 14 residues. Germline loops: CDR1 GTSNPN, CDR2 SVGIG (reference sequence). V was trimmed by 3 bases and J by 0 bases, leaving 8 bases between them. The CDR3 here is CAWRGTTNTGELFF. In nucleotides, the CDR3 is TGTGCCTGGAGGGGGACCACGAACACCGGGGAGCTGTTTTTT.

This clonotype was found a few times. CDR3 DNA sequence: TGTGCCAGCAGTTACAGAAACAGCAATCAGCCCCAGCATTTT. This translates into CASSYRNSNQPQHF. This chain joins TRBV6-6 and TRBJ1-5; D uncertain. The CDR3 runs 14 residues. V lost 2 bases, J lost 1 base, and 6 bases lay in between. Germline CDR1 reads MNHNY; CDR2 reads SVGAGI (reference sequence).

This clonotype has a handful of counts. This rearrangement joins TRBV4-3 to TRBJ2-5; 10 bases map to TRBD2. V lost 3 bases, J lost 4 bases, and 14 bases stayed unmatched. The CDR3 loop spans 18 amino acids. The germline V gene has CDR1 LGHNA and CDR2 YSLEER. CDR3 sequence: CASSHAGGGVAGGETQYF. The CDR3 region has the DNA TGCGCCAGCAGCCACGCCGGAGGCGGAGTAGCGGGAGGAGAGACCCAGTACTTC.

This clonotype was seen more than once but under ten times. The chain uses TRBV27 and TRBJ2-1; TRBD1 is a possible D gene (6 bases). The ends were cut back, 7 bases at V and 6 bases at J, with 16 bases in the middle. CDR1 and CDR2 (germline): MNHEY, SMNVEV (reference sequence). CDR3 length equals 14 residues. The DNA for the CDR3 is TGTGCCAGCACCCCCCCGGGACACGTCAATGAGCAGTTCTTC. This codes for CASTPPGHVNEQFF.

This clonotype occurred a few times. The rearrangement links TRBV12-3 or TRBV12-4 to TRBJ2-2, with a possible D match to TRBD1 (5 bases). Trimming stripped 4 bases from V and 3 bases from J, with 12 bases between. The CDR3 contains 15 residues. The DNA of the CDR3 is TGTGCCAGCAGTTCCCGGACATGGCACACCGGGGAGCTGTTTTTT. It translates to CASSSRTWHTGELFF.

This clonotype was detected only a few times. The chain combines TRBV29-1 with TRBJ2-1, with TRBD2 identical over 7 bases. In germline, CDR1 is SQVTM, CDR2 ANQGSEA. The CDR3 runs to 15 residues. V lost 4 bases and J lost 5; bases outside the gene matches: 11. The CDR3 spells CSVVNQGRDHNEQFF. CDR3 in DNA: TGCAGCGTTGTGAATCAAGGGAGGGACCACAATGAGCAGTTCTTC.

The chain employs TRBV7-3 and TRBJ2-2, with 7 bases fitting TRBD2. The V gene's germline CDR1 is SGHTA and CDR2 FQGTGA. The CDR3 spans 18 residues. J lost 4 bases, V lost 4 bases, and 15 bases had no gene match. The CDR3 bases are TGTGCCAGCAGCTCACTCACCTTCGGGCGGGGGACCACCGGGGAGCTGTTTTTT. It is translated as CASSSLTFGRGTTGELFF.

A few counts support this clonotype. The CDR3 DNA follows: TGTGCCACCAGCAGAGATGACGAGCAGTACTTC. It specifies CATSRDDEQYF. The chain is built from TRBV15 and TRBJ2-7; D unresolved. Trimming left V 0 bases short and J 5 bases short, with 2 bases between. Per the germline V gene, CDR1 is LNHNV and CDR2 is YYDKDF (reference sequence). The CDR3 length is 11 residues. Supplemented by reference TRBV15 and TRBJ2-7, the full variable domain reads DAMVIQNPRYQVTQFGKPVTLSCSQTLNHNVMYWYQQKSSQAPKLLFHYYDKDFNNEADTPDNFQSRRPNTSFCFLDIRSPGLGDTAMYLCATSRDDEQYFGPGTRLTVT.

CDR3 DNA sequence: TGCGCCAGCAGATTATCGACATCTAACTATGGCTACACCTTC. It encodes CASRLSTSNYGYTF. J is TRBJ1-2 and V is TRBV5-1; the D is unclear. CDR1 and CDR2 (germline): SGHRS, YFSETQ. V dropped 5 bases and J dropped 0 bases, with 11 bases sitting between them. This CDR3 has 14 residues.

The CDR3 region is CASSPIREVGYGYTF. CDR3 bases: TGTGCCAGCTCACCTATCAGGGAAGTCGGCTATGGCTACACCTTC. The V and J genes are TRBV18 and TRBJ1-2; D possibly corresponds to TRBD1 (5 bases). The CDR3 is made up of 15 amino acids. CDR1 KGHSH and CDR2 LQKENI come from the germline V gene. V was pared by 3 bases and J by 4 bases, with 15 bases between.

The V call is TRBV7-2, the J call TRBJ2-3, with D unresolved. The CDR3 is 13 amino acids. Germline lookup yields CDR1 SGHTA and CDR2 FQGNSA. V shed 8 bases and J shed 0 bases, with 9 bases lying between them. CDR3 amino acids: CASGSASTDTQYF. CDR3 DNA sequence: TGTGCCAGCGGGTCAGCTAGCACAGATACGCAGTATTTT.

The chain is built from TRBV27 and TRBJ1-2; D ambiguous. With 5 bases removed from V and 5 bases from J, the gap between germline ends came to 12 bases. The CDR3 contains 13 residues. Germline V gene lookup returns CDR1 MNHEY and CDR2 SMNVEV (reference sequence). CDR3: CASSRSTSYGYTF. The CDR3 DNA is TGTGCCAGCAGTCGATCCACAAGTTATGGCTACACCTTC.

The chain carries TRBV7-9 and TRBJ2-3, with TRBD2 identical over 8 bases. The CDR3 consists of 14 residues. Germline CDR1 SEHNR, CDR2 FQNEAQ (reference sequence). This CDR3 is CATRHGGDTDTQYF. The CDR3 nucleotides read TGTGCGACTCGTCACGGGGGGGACACAGATACGCAGTATTTT.

The table lists this clonotype with a few counts. The V and J genes are TRBV9 and TRBJ2-5; tentatively, D is TRBD2 (6 bases). The germline V and J ends were trimmed by 4 bases and 3 bases, with 19 bases remaining between them. This CDR3 comprises 16 residues. Per the germline V gene, CDR1 is SGDLS and CDR2 is YYNGEE. Here the CDR3 DNA reads TGTGCCAGCAGCCCCGCGGCTGGCGGGAAGGAAGAGACCCAGTACTTC. Protein sequence: CASSPAAGGKEETQYF.

The V call is TRBV11-2, the J call TRBJ1-6; D not certain. The germline V and J ends were trimmed by 4 bases and 0 bases, with 13 bases remaining between them. The germline CDR1 and CDR2 sequences are SGHAT and FQNNGV. CDR3 size: 17 residues. In DNA, the CDR3 is TGTGCCAGCAGCTCTGGACCGATGAGCTCCTATAATTCACCCCTCCACTTT. This codes for CASSSGPMSSYNSPLHF.

The chain employs TRBV15 and TRBJ2-6, with no clear D. Germline V gene lookup returns CDR1 LNHNV and CDR2 YYDKDF (reference sequence). V dropped 0 bases and J dropped 0 bases, with 18 bases sitting between them. The CDR3 length is 20 residues. The DNA for the CDR3 is TGTGCCACCAGCAGAGAAAGAAAACCGTTTGGAGACTCTGGGGCCAACGTCCTGACTTTC. It codes for CATSRERKPFGDSGANVLTF.

V gene TRBV3-1 combines with J gene TRBJ1-1; TRBD1 aligns across 7 bases. CDR3 length equals 18 residues. The V segment lost 4 bases and the J segment 0 bases; nucleotides outside the gene matches: 14. The V gene's germline CDR1 is LGHDT and CDR2 YNNKEL (reference sequence). The CDR3, as DNA: TGTGCCAGCAGCCCTCGACAGGGATTCTTATCCTTGAACACTGAAGCTTTCTTT. It specifies CASSPRQGFLSLNTEAFF.

The chain has TRBV29-1 and TRBJ2-1, with D possibly TRBD2 on 5 matching bases. The CDR3 has 13 residues. V shed 7 bases and J shed 4 bases, with 14 bases lying between them. The germline gives CDR1 SQVTM, CDR2 ANQGSEA. In nucleotides, the CDR3 is TGCAGCGCCCCAAGGGAGCAGTACAATGAGCAGTTCTTC. Protein sequence: CSAPREQYNEQFF.

To note about this clonotype: Relative to the germline gene, one junction end is altered; a read error may explain this. The chain couples TRBV24-1 to TRBJ2-5; D is possibly TRBD2 (6 bases). This CDR3 contains 15 residues. Germline CDR1 and CDR2: KGHDR and SFDVKD. CDR3 bases: TGTGCCACCGGTGATGGCGGGACGGAACAAGAGACCCAGTACTTC. Its protein is CATGDGGTEQETQYF.

This clonotype was counted a few times. The chain joins TRBV4-1 to TRBJ2-7; TRBD2 might be the D (6 bases). Germline V gives CDR1 MGHRA, CDR2 YSYEKL. V lost 0 bases to trimming and J lost 2 bases, with 11 bases between them. This CDR3 comprises 15 residues. The CDR3 region is CASSQEPRLAYEQYF. In DNA, the CDR3 is TGCGCCAGCAGCCAAGAACCAAGACTAGCCTACGAGCAGTACTTC.

This clonotype has a handful of counts. The junction differs from germline at one of its ends, possibly a read error. V usage is TRBV30 and J usage is TRBJ2-7; weak D call: TRBD1 (6 bases). This CDR3 spans 14 amino acids. CDR1 is GTSNPN, CDR2 SVGIG, per germline (reference sequence). DNA for the CDR3: TGTGCCTGGAGTGACAGGGTTAACCCCGTGCGTGGGTGGTTC. Protein sequence: CAWSDRVNPVRGWF.